These 3 T cell receptor beta chains share one sample of origin, sequenced in a study of early T cells in non-severe SARS-CoV-2 infection. TCRdb redid the calling of the 5' RACE reads with MiXCR, one entry per CDR3 protein. The sample consists of roughly 70,000 distinct CDR3 sequences, around 20% of them appearing once. The material sequenced was whole blood, taken at baseline. Receptors originate from an adult who was a healthcare worker with PCR-confirmed SARS-CoV-2 infection or an uninfected control (not recorded which).

This clonotype appeared a few times. The V and J genes are TRBV12-3 or TRBV12-4 and TRBJ2-1; D is ambiguous. This CDR3 has 11 amino acids. V was cut by 2 bases and J by 8 bases, with 4 bases left in between. The CDR3 loop is CASSLLDEQFF. The DNA of the CDR3 is TGTGCCAGCAGTTTATTAGATGAGCAGTTCTTC.

The chain links TRBV2 to TRBJ1-5; D perhaps matches TRBD1 (6 bases). Deletions cut 2 bases from V and 8 bases from J, with 16 bases between. This CDR3 is 15 amino acids long. Germline V lookup: CDR1 SNHLY, CDR2 FYNNEI. The CDR3, as DNA: TGTGCCAGCAGTGAAACGGACAGCCTACTGGAGCCCCAGCATTTT. Protein sequence: CASSETDSLLEPQHF. Drawing the rest from reference TRBV2 and TRBJ1-5, the complete variable domain is EPEVTQTPSHQVTQMGQEVILRCVPISNHLYFYWYRQILGQKVEFLVSFYNNEISEKSEIFDDQFSVERPDGSNFTLKIRSTKLEDSAMYFCASSETDSLLEPQHFGDGTRLSIL.

The chain employs TRBV2 and TRBJ2-7, with TRBD1 matching over 7 bases. Losses at the gene ends were 10 bases for V and 0 bases for J; bases not matched to a gene: 9. Germline CDR1 and CDR2: SNHLY and FYNNEI. CDR3 length: 14 amino acids. The CDR3 spells CATRYRGSSYEQYF. The CDR3 nucleotides read TGTGCCACCAGATACAGGGGCAGCTCCTACGAGCAGTACTTC.